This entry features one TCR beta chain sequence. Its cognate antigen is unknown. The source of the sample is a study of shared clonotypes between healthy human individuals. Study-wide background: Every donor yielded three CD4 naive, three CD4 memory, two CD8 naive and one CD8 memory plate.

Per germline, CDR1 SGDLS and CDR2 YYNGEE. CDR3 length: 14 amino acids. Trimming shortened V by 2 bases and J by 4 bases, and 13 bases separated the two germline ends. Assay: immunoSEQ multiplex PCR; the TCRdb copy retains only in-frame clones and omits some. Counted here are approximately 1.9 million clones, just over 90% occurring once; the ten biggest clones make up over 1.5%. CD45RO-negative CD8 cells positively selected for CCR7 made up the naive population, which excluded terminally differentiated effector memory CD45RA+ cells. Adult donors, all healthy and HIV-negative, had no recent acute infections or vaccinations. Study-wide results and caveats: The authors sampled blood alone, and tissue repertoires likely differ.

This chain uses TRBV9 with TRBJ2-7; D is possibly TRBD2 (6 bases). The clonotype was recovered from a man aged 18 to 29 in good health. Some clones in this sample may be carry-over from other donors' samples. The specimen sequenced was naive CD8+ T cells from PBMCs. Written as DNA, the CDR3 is TGTGCCAGCAGCGTGTCGACCGGGAGTTACGAGCAGTACTTC. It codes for CASSVSTGSYEQYF.